These 25 T cell receptor beta chains share one sample of origin, sequenced in a study of human T cells and chemical hapten exposure (dated by TCRdb to the early 2020s). Library prep was done by RACE. This sample was sequenced with a NextSeq 500. The public reads were reprocessed in TCRdb via fastp at Q25 and MiXCR, keeping in-frame beta chains. Each entry is one CDR3 protein sequence, shown with its most common DNA and genes. The sample table holds about 42,000 distinct CDR3 sequences, of which 8.5% to 10% were seen once. Over 12% of the sample lies in the top ten. The time point label on this specimen signifies: patch test 2, 6 weeks after DPC sensitization. Taken with the paper, the label for treatment or condition translates to: therapeutic diphenylcyclopropenone sensitization with weekly scalp DPC. The source was whole blood, collected in connection with sensitization to the hapten diphenylcyclopropenone (DPC). The receptors shown here come from a middle-aged woman with alopecia areata. Some clones in this sample may be carry-over from other donors' samples.

This clonotype was observed at least ten times. This chain connects TRBV2 to TRBJ1-5; TRBD1 aligns across 7 bases. This CDR3 region has 16 residues. Germline loops: CDR1 SNHLY, CDR2 FYNNEI. The V gene end was trimmed by 5 bases and the J gene end by 3 bases; junction bases not matched to a gene: 10. CDR3 residues: CASSISGTAINQPQHF. Written as DNA, the CDR3 is TGTGCCAGCAGTATTTCCGGGACAGCGATCAATCAGCCCCAGCATTTT.

This clonotype occurred many times. The rearrangement uses TRBV10-3 and TRBJ2-7; the match to TRBD1 covers 7 bases. This CDR3 is 14 amino acids long. Germline CDR1 reads ENHRY; CDR2 reads SYGVKD. With V trimmed by 6 bases and J by 3 bases, 8 bases remained unmatched. The CDR3 loop reads CAISETGAGYEQYF. For the CDR3, the DNA is TGTGCCATCAGCGAAACAGGGGCCGGCTACGAGCAGTACTTC.

This clonotype was detected many times. V gene TRBV12-3 or TRBV12-4 combines with J gene TRBJ1-1; 12 positions agree with TRBD1. J lost 6 bases, V lost 0 bases, and 8 bases had no gene match. The CDR3 contains 17 residues. This CDR3 is CASSLAEGQGAYAEAFF. The CDR3, as DNA: TGTGCCAGCAGTTTAGCCGAGGGACAGGGGGCTTACGCTGAAGCTTTCTTT.

The chain employs TRBV28 and TRBJ1-1; D unresolved. The CDR3 length is 12 residues. Germline CDR1 MDHEN, CDR2 SYDVKM. V was trimmed by 1 base and J by 5 bases, leaving 5 bases between them. CDR3 amino acids: CASSLFETEAFF. The CDR3 DNA sequence: TGTGCCAGCAGTTTATTTGAGACTGAAGCTTTCTTT.

This clonotype showed up many times. This chain uses TRBV29-1 with TRBJ2-1; 8 bases match TRBD1. Germline V gives CDR1 SQVTM, CDR2 ANQGSEA. The V segment lost 4 bases and the J segment 9 bases; nucleotides outside the gene matches: 11. The CDR3 contains 14 residues. The CDR3 here is CSVGRDRGIGEQFF. The CDR3, as DNA: TGCAGCGTTGGTCGAGACAGGGGAATAGGTGAGCAGTTCTTC.

The chain recombines TRBV24-1 with TRBJ2-5; possible D gene TRBD1, 6 bases. Germline loops: CDR1 KGHDR, CDR2 SFDVKD. CDR3 length equals 14 residues. V was trimmed by 3 bases and J by 3 bases, leaving 10 bases between them. CDR3 sequence reads: CATSDGQTKETQYF. The CDR3 coding sequence is TGTGCCACCAGTGATGGACAGACTAAAGAGACCCAGTACTTC.

This clonotype was counted at least ten times. The chain recombines TRBV28 with TRBJ2-7; 7 bases fit TRBD1. This CDR3 has 13 residues. The germline gives CDR1 MDHEN, CDR2 SYDVKM. The V segment lost 5 bases and the J segment 4 bases; nucleotides outside the gene matches: 5. The CDR3 DNA follows: TGTGCCAGCAGTACCGGGACAGAATACGAGCAGTACTTC. Translating it yields CASSTGTEYEQYF.

This clonotype was counted ten times or more. The V and J genes are TRBV7-9 and TRBJ2-7; possibly TRBD1 or TRBD2 for D (6 bases each). From germline, CDR1 is SEHNR and CDR2 FQNEAQ (reference sequence). The germline V and J ends were trimmed by 5 bases and 0 bases, with 20 bases remaining between them. This CDR3 comprises 17 residues. The CDR3 DNA is TGTGCCAGCAGCCGTAAGGGGGGTGACAGAAGCTCCTACGAGCAGTACTTC. Translating gives CASSRKGGDRSSYEQYF.

Worth noting for this clonotype: A much larger clone is a single base away; this may be a read error. The chain recombines TRBV11-2 with TRBJ2-7, with TRBD1 as a possible D gene (5 bases). CDR3 length equals 13 residues. With 5 bases removed from V and 5 bases from J, the gap between germline ends came to 13 bases. Per the germline V gene, CDR1 is SGHAT and CDR2 is FQNNGV. The CDR3 loop is CASSDLGRDEQYF. Here the CDR3 DNA reads TGTGCCAGCAGCGATCTCGGCAGGGACGAGCAGTACTTC.

This clonotype showed up many times. The chain carries TRBV4-1 and TRBJ2-1, with a possible D match to TRBD2 (6 bases). The V gene lost 1 base and the J gene lost 6 bases, with 16 bases spanning the gap. This CDR3 is 16 amino acids long. CDR1 and CDR2 from the germline V gene are MGHRA and YSYEKL. The CDR3: CASSQVQGGGTNEQFF. CDR3 sequence (DNA): TGCGCCAGCAGCCAAGTCCAGGGAGGCGGCACCAATGAGCAGTTCTTC.

In its sample, this clonotype was seen many times. The V and J genes are TRBV18 and TRBJ2-7, with D tentatively TRBD1 (5 bases). The CDR3 has 13 amino acids. Germline assignment: CDR1 KGHSH and CDR2 LQKENI. Trimming left V 3 bases short and J 2 bases short, with 8 bases between. This CDR3 reads CASSPTQAYEQYF. CDR3 bases: TGTGCCAGCTCACCCACACAGGCCTACGAGCAGTACTTC.

In this sample, this clonotype turned up many times. This chain uses TRBV4-3 with TRBJ1-5; tentatively, D is TRBD1 (5 bases). V was shortened by 0 bases and J by 0 bases, with 12 bases between the two germline ends. Germline-derived CDR1 and CDR2 are LGHNA and YSLEER. CDR3 length equals 17 residues. CDR3 protein: CASSQEWRGHSNQPQHF. In nucleotides, the CDR3 is TGCGCCAGCAGCCAAGAGTGGAGGGGCCATAGCAATCAGCCCCAGCATTTT.

The chain combines TRBV12-2 with TRBJ1-3; the table's D call TRBD1 went unverified against the DNA. TRBV12-2 is a pseudogene. The CDR3 is 16 amino acids. CDR3 in amino acids: CASRRRVGASGNTIYF. CDR3 in DNA: TGTGCAAGTCGCCGGCGGGTGGGGGCCTCTGGAAACACCATATATTTT.

This chain joins TRBV15 and TRBJ2-1; D perhaps matches TRBD1 (5 bases). CDR3 length equals 15 residues. Trimming removed 1 base at V and 5 bases at J, with 12 bases between. Per the germline V gene, CDR1 is LNHNV and CDR2 is YYDKDF (reference sequence). CDR3 bases: TGTGCCACCAGCAGAGCTCAGGGCCGGCACAATGAGCAGTTCTTC. It yields the protein CATSRAQGRHNEQFF.

This clonotype was observed many times. The chain is built from TRBV6-1 and TRBJ2-7; no clear D gene. Trimming removed 4 bases from V and 3 bases from J, with 16 bases in between. The CDR3 has 15 amino acids. CDR1 MNHNS and CDR2 SASEGT come from the germline V gene. The CDR3 region is CASSVEGGSVYEQYF. In nucleotides, the CDR3 is TGTGCCAGCAGTGTAGAAGGTGGCAGTGTCTACGAGCAGTACTTC.

This clonotype has a count of ten or more. The chain is built from TRBV7-6 and TRBJ1-5, with a tentative D call TRBD1 (5 bases). CDR1 and CDR2 from the germline V gene are SGHVS and FNYEAQ. V was pared by 1 base and J by 6 bases, with 13 bases between. CDR3 length: 15 amino acids. CDR3 amino acids: CASSLGGGQGQPQHF. Written as DNA, the CDR3 is TGTGCCAGCAGCTTAGGTGGAGGGCAGGGTCAGCCCCAGCATTTT.

The table lists this clonotype with many counts. The rearrangement links TRBV7-2 to TRBJ1-1; tentative D call: TRBD1 (5 bases). V dropped 2 bases and J dropped 5 bases, with 12 bases sitting between them. The CDR3 length is 14 residues. Germline V gene data show CDR1 as SGHTA and CDR2 as FQGNSA. The CDR3 nucleotides read TGTGCCAGCAGCTTAATGAGGGGAGAAACTGAAGCTTTCTTT. Translation gives CASSLMRGETEAFF.

The chain couples TRBV11-2 to TRBJ2-1; D may be TRBD2 (5 bases). The ends were cut back, 3 bases at V and 6 bases at J, with 9 bases in the middle. CDR1 is SGHAT and CDR2 is FQNNGV in the germline V gene. The CDR3 is 13 residues long. CDR3 sequence: CASSFEGPNEQFF. DNA for the CDR3: TGTGCCAGCAGCTTCGAGGGCCCCAATGAGCAGTTCTTC.

This clonotype has ten or more counts. This rearrangement joins TRBV7-2 to TRBJ2-7; no definite D call. The CDR3 has 13 amino acids. Trimming took off 1 base at V and 2 bases at J, with 6 bases between the two ends. Germline lookup yields CDR1 SGHTA and CDR2 FQGNSA. CDR3 bases: TGTGCCAGCAGCTTAGGGTCAGCCTACGAGCAGTACTTC. Its protein product is CASSLGSAYEQYF.

The count of this clonotype is one. The chain joins TRBV28 to TRBJ2-7, with no clear D. CDR3 length: 13 amino acids. CDR1 and CDR2 (germline): MDHEN, SYDVKM. Trimming removed 5 bases from V and 3 bases from J, with 11 bases in between. The DNA for the CDR3 is TGTGCCAGCAGTCCTACCCCGCACTACGAGCAGTACTTC. This encodes CASSPTPHYEQYF.

This clonotype was found a few times. The V and J genes are TRBV6-6 and TRBJ2-7; 11 bases line up with TRBD1. This CDR3 comprises 15 residues. Germline-derived CDR1 and CDR2 are MNHNY and SVGAGI (reference sequence). The J segment lost 3 bases and the V segment lost 2 bases, leaving 3 bases of the junction unmatched. CDR3 sequence reads: CASSYKGTGGYEQYF. The CDR3 nucleotides read TGTGCCAGCAGTTACAAAGGGACAGGGGGCTACGAGCAGTACTTC.

This clonotype was seen ten or more times. The gene calls are TRBV7-9 and TRBJ1-1; D gene unclear. CDR1 is SEHNR and CDR2 is FQNEAQ in the germline V gene (reference sequence). This CDR3 spans 13 amino acids. V lost 5 bases and J lost 1, with 8 bases in between. This CDR3 reads CASSPAGNTEAFF. In DNA, the CDR3 is TGTGCCAGCAGCCCTGCCGGGAACACTGAAGCTTTCTTT.

This clonotype was recorded many times. The rearrangement links TRBV7-8 to TRBJ2-5; D is tentatively TRBD1 or TRBD2 (5 bases each). CDR3 length equals 13 residues. The germline CDR1 and CDR2 sequences are SGHVS and FQNEAQ. The V end was cut by 1 base, the J end by 4 bases, with 7 bases between. CDR3 loop: CASSLGGSETQYF. Written as DNA, the CDR3 is TGTGCCAGCAGCTTAGGGGGGTCAGAGACCCAGTACTTC.

This clonotype showed up many times. The V call is TRBV3-1, the J call TRBJ1-5; 8 bases align to TRBD1. The length of the CDR3 is 15 residues. V lost 0 bases to trimming and J lost 6 bases; unmatched junction nucleotides: 4. The V gene's germline CDR1 is LGHDT and CDR2 YNNKEL (reference sequence). CDR3 amino acids: CASSQDAGGGQPQHF. Here the CDR3 DNA reads TGTGCCAGCAGCCAAGATGCAGGGGGCGGTCAGCCCCAGCATTTT.

The table lists this clonotype with many counts. V is TRBV6-5 and J is TRBJ2-3; 8 bases match TRBD2. The V and J ends lost 2 bases and 1 base, in that order; junction bases with no gene match: 11. The CDR3 length is 18 residues. The germline V gene has CDR1 MNHEY and CDR2 SVGAGI. The DNA of the CDR3 is TGTGCCAGCAGTTACCTTAGGAAGCGGGGGATCGGCACAGATACGCAGTATTTT. This sequence encodes CASSYLRKRGIGTDTQYF.